The 14 T cell receptor beta chains in this list originate from one sample, sequenced in a study of cytomegalovirus exposure and HLA in healthy donors. PCR used 60 Vbeta primers and 13 Jbeta primers. Assay used: immunoSEQ multiplex PCR; TCRdb lists only in-frame clones, some missing. Across 120,000 or so clones, the top ten clones capture around 4% of the sample. Sequenced input: PBMCs. The receptors stem from a young man in good health and CMV-seronegative.

The chain employs TRBV13 and TRBJ1-6, with D perhaps matching TRBD1 (6 bases). V was trimmed by 5 bases and J by 10 bases, leaving 15 bases between them. This CDR3 contains 14 residues. The V gene's germline CDR1 is PRHDT and CDR2 FYEKMQ (reference sequence). Written as DNA, the CDR3 is TGTGCCAGCAGCCCCGGGACACAAGCCTCACCCCTCCACTTT. Translating it yields CASSPGTQASPLHF.

V is TRBV7-9 and J is TRBJ2-2; TRBD2 matches 11 bases. The CDR3 is 17 residues long. CDR1 and CDR2 (germline): SEHNR, FQNEAQ (reference sequence). Trimming at V came to 5 bases and at J to 3 bases, leaving 8 bases not matched to a gene. The CDR3 coding sequence is TGTGCCAGCAGCAACCTAGCGGGGGGCATTGACACCGGGGAGCTGTTTTTT. Its protein product is CASSNLAGGIDTGELFF.

Here the CDR3 DNA reads TGTGCCAGCAGTTCCACTGGGGGGGGAAAGACCTACGAGCAGTACTTC. It codes for CASSSTGGGKTYEQYF. V and J are TRBV7-8 and TRBJ2-5, with TRBD2 matching 7 bases. The tail of the sequence fits TRBJ2-7 better, so the J call may be wrong. CDR1 is SGHVS, CDR2 FQNEAQ, per germline. The CDR3 has 16 amino acids.

The genes are TRBV18 and TRBJ2-2; D possibly corresponds to TRBD2 (6 bases). Germline CDR1 is KGHSH and CDR2 is LQKENI. CDR3 length: 13 amino acids. V lost 6 bases and J 6 bases, leaving 11 bases between the germline ends. Written as DNA, the CDR3 is TGTGCCAGCTCCCGCACGGGGGCCGGGGAGCTGTTTTTT. Its protein is CASSRTGAGELFF. The full variable domain, its missing parts supplied by reference TRBV18 and TRBJ2-2, is NAGVMQNPRHLVRRRGQEARLRCSPMKGHSHVYWYRQLPEEGLKFMVYLQKENIIDESGMPKERFSAEFPKEGPSILRIQQVVRGDSAAYFCASSRTGAGELFFGEGSRLTVL.

This chain uses TRBV7-8 with TRBJ1-5, with TRBD1 identical over 9 bases. With 4 bases clipped from V and 6 bases from J, the junction kept 10 bases outside the gene matches. CDR1 SGHVS and CDR2 FQNEAQ come from the germline V gene. The CDR3 is made up of 16 amino acids. The CDR3 region is CASSSSTGGVGQPQHF. The CDR3 nucleotides read TGTGCCAGCAGCTCCTCGACAGGGGGGGTGGGTCAGCCCCAGCATTTT.

The chain joins TRBV4-1 to TRBJ2-7, with TRBD1 as a possible D gene (5 bases). Germline CDR1 reads MGHRA; CDR2 reads YSYEKL. V shed 3 bases and J shed 6 bases, with 15 bases lying between them. The CDR3 runs 14 residues. CDR3 sequence: CASSHDSFLSEQYF. CDR3 nucleotide sequence: TGCGCCAGCAGCCATGACAGCTTTCTCTCCGAGCAGTACTTC.

The rearrangement links TRBV2 to TRBJ1-1; weak D call: TRBD1 (5 bases). The CDR3 spans 14 residues. V lost 5 bases and J 2 bases, leaving 12 bases between the germline ends. CDR1 is SNHLY and CDR2 is FYNNEI in the germline V gene. This CDR3 is CASSRQLGNTEAFF. DNA of the CDR3: TGTGCCAGCAGTAGACAGCTTGGTAACACTGAAGCTTTCTTT.

The V and J genes are TRBV27 and TRBJ1-6; 8 positions match TRBD1. V dropped 8 bases and J dropped 2; count of bases not matched to a gene: 5. This CDR3 contains 15 residues. Germline-derived CDR1 and CDR2 are MNHEY and SMNVEV (reference sequence). The CDR3 DNA follows: TGTGCCAGCCCTGACAGGGGCCCCTATAATTCACCCCTCCACTTT. It translates to CASPDRGPYNSPLHF.

The gene calls are TRBV5-5 and TRBJ1-1; tentative D call: TRBD1 (5 bases). This CDR3 has 12 amino acids. Trimming stripped 2 bases from V and 5 bases from J, with 7 bases between. CDR1 is SGHKS and CDR2 is YYEKEE in the germline V gene (reference sequence). CDR3: CASSLGVTEAFF. The CDR3, as DNA: TGTGCCAGCAGCTTAGGGGTAACTGAAGCTTTCTTT.

The rearrangement links TRBV6-5 to TRBJ1-2; 11 nucleotides align to TRBD1. The germline V gene has CDR1 MNHEY and CDR2 SVGAGI. Trimming took 6 bases from V and 7 from J; bases not matched to a gene: 7. CDR3 size: 14 residues. The chain's CDR3 is CASSPGQGAFGYTF. CDR3 nucleotides: TGTGCCAGCAGCCCTGGACAGGGGGCTTTTGGCTACACCTTC.

The chain recombines TRBV6-5 with TRBJ2-5, with TRBD1 identical over 7 bases. V shed 4 bases, J shed 0 bases, and the junction held 2 bases outside the gene matches. The CDR3 consists of 14 residues. Germline-derived CDR1 and CDR2 are MNHEY and SVGAGI. CDR3 nucleotide sequence: TGTGCCAGCAGTTCGGGACAGTACCAAGAGACCCAGTACTTC. Its protein is CASSSGQYQETQYF.

V usage is TRBV7-3 and J usage is TRBJ1-1, with D perhaps matching TRBD1 (6 bases). Trimming left V 4 bases short and J 7 bases short, with 10 bases between. The germline V gene has CDR1 SGHTA and CDR2 FQGTGA. The CDR3 is made up of 12 amino acids. CDR3 coding DNA: TGTGCCAGCAGCTCCGGACAGAGTGAAGCTTTCTTT. Translated, it gives CASSSGQSEAFF. Looking up the rest from reference TRBV7-3 and TRBJ1-1 gives the full variable domain: GAGVSQTPSNKVTEKGKYVELRCDPISGHTALYWYRQSLGQGPEFLIYFQGTGAADDSGLPNDRFFAVRPEGSVSTLKIQRTERGDSAVYLCASSSGQSEAFFGQGTRLTVV.

The CDR3 DNA sequence: TGTGCCAGCAGCTCGGCCGGGACTCCTAATAGGGAGACCCAGTACTTC. This sequence encodes CASSSAGTPNRETQYF. This sequence joins TRBV7-2 and TRBJ2-5; TRBD2 is a possible D gene (6 bases). Per germline, CDR1 SGHTA and CDR2 FQGNSA. V was clipped by 4 bases and J by 5 bases, with 20 bases between them. The CDR3 covers 16 residues.

The gene calls are TRBV14 and TRBJ1-6; D is unclear. CDR1 is SGHDN, CDR2 FVKESK, per germline. V gave up 3 bases and J gave up 9 bases, with 9 bases separating them. This CDR3 has 13 amino acids. CDR3 in amino acids: CASSQLEGSPLHF. The CDR3 coding sequence is TGTGCCAGCAGCCAGCTTGAGGGTTCACCCCTCCACTTT.